This TCR beta chain was sequenced during a study of PD-1 blockade in mismatch repair-deficient tumors (dated by TCRdb to 2016 to 2017). For the wider study: Between September 2013 and September 2016, the trial enrolled 86 consecutive patients with eleven to twelve types of mismatch repair-deficient cancer, all of whom had received prior treatment and were progressing. Deep sequencing of TCR CDR3 regions was used to track tumor-associated T cell clones in peripheral blood of patients responding to PD-1 blockade.

The method behind the library was the immunoSEQ multiplex PCR assay. In TCRdb, the immuneACCESS table is reduced to in-frame sequences with V and J assigned. These tables do not hold every clone; where another copy was compared, an unresolved V gene accounts for under half, and the others remain unexplained. The sample profile shows around 120,000 clones; 88% of them were found once. The ten largest clonotypes hold about 11% of the sample. V sheds 8 bases and J sheds 8 bases, leaving 10 bases between their ends. CDR1 and CDR2 are read off the germline V gene as MNHEY and SVGAGI. Including the terminal cysteine and phenylalanine, the CDR3 comprises 11 residues. Only the CDR3 DNA stays, 33 bases, in frame from base 1. Note on this clone: Its antigen has not been determined. No qualities accompany the bases; no much larger clone lies one base away.

General conclusions and limits of the study: Tumor-resident clones, often undetectable in blood before treatment, expanded rapidly after pembrolizumab and then contracted, generally before radiologic responses.

For each enrolled patient, mismatch repair deficiency was established using either polymerase chain reaction or immunohistochemistry. Three patients who responded to pembrolizumab therapy underwent TCR sequencing. Pembrolizumab PD-1 blockade was prospectively tested in advanced mismatch repair-deficient cancers, regardless of tissue of origin, in the phase II trial. Peripheral blood T cell samples were collected serially, before PD-1 blockade began and at several time points afterward. Blood sampling times were expressed in weeks after the first pembrolizumab dose. The receptor chain draws on TRBV6-5 and TRBJ2-4; the D gene cannot be named for sure. The sample was peripheral blood, taken just under 74 weeks after starting pembrolizumab. The sequence was obtained from an adult with mismatch repair-deficient cancer. The CDR3 protein sequence reads: CASQSGYIQYF. The DNA sequence is as follows: TGTGCCAGCCAATCGGGTTACATTCAGTACTTC.